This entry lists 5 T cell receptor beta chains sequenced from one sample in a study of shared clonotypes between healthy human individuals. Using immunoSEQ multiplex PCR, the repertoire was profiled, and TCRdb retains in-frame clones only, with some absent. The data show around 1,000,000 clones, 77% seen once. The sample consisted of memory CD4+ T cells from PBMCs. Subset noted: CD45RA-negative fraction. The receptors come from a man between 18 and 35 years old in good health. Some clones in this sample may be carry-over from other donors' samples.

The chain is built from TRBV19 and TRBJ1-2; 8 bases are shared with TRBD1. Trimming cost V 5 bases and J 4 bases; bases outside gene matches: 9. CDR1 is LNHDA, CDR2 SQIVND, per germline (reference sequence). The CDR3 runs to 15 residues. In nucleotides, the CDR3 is TGTGCCAGTAGTCTGGACAATACAGGGGGCTATGGCTACACCTTC. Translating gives CASSLDNTGGYGYTF. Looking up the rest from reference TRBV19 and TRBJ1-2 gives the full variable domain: DGGITQSPKYLFRKEGQNVTLSCEQNLNHDAMYWYRQDPGQGLRLIYYSQIVNDFQKGDIAEGYSVSREKKESFPLTVTSAQKNPTAFYLCASSLDNTGGYGYTFGSGTRLTVV.

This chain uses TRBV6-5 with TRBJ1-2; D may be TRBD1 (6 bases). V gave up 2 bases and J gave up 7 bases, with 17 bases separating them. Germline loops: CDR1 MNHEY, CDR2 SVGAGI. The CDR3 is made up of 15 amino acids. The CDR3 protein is CASSYRGVGRGGYTF. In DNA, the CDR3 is TGTGCCAGCAGTTACCGCGGGGTTGGCAGGGGTGGCTACACCTTC.

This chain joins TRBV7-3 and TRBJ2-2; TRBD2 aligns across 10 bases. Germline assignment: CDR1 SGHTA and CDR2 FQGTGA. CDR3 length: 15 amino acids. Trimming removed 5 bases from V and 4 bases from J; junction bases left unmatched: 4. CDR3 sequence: CASSSGRAGTGELFF. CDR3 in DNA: TGTGCCAGCAGCAGCGGGAGGGCCGGCACCGGGGAGCTGTTTTTT.

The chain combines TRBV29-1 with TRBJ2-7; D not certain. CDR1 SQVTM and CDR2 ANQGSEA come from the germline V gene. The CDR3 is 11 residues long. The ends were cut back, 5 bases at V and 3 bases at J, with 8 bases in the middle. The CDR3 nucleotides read TGCAGCGTTCATACAAGCTACGAGCAGTACTTC. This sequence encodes CSVHTSYEQYF.

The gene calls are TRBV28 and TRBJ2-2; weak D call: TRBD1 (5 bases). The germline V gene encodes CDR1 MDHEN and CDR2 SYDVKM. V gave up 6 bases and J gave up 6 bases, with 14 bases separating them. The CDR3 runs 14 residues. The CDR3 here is CASRKRQGPGELFF. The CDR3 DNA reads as TGTGCCAGCAGAAAACGCCAGGGCCCCGGGGAGCTGTTTTTT.